Following are 14 T cell receptor beta chains from one sample sequenced in a study of blood T cell repertoires in COVID-19. Libraries were prepared by immunoSEQ multiplex PCR; TCRdb keeps only in-frame clonotypes and omits some of them. The sample has around 300,000 clones; roughly 89% are singletons. Sequences were obtained from peripheral blood. The receptors here all came from a woman aged 40 to 50 who had recovered from COVID-19.

Written as DNA, the CDR3 is TGTGCCAGCAGTGGGCGCCCCCGCTCCTACGAGCAGTACTTC. Its protein product is CASSGRPRSYEQYF. The rearrangement uses TRBV27 and TRBJ2-7; D is ambiguous. The V end was cut by 5 bases, the J end by 0 bases, with 11 bases between. The CDR3 consists of 14 residues. Looked up from germline, CDR1 is MNHEY and CDR2 is SMNVEV (reference sequence).

V usage is TRBV24-1 and J usage is TRBJ1-3; 10 bases agree with TRBD1. Germline V gives CDR1 KGHDR, CDR2 SFDVKD. The CDR3 is made up of 17 amino acids. The V segment lost 2 bases and the J segment 6 bases; nucleotides outside the gene matches: 9. CDR3 protein: CATSDSGTGAHENTIYF. The CDR3 nucleotides read TGTGCCACCAGTGATTCCGGGACAGGGGCTCATGAAAACACCATATATTTT.

The chain employs TRBV6-5 and TRBJ1-3; D is undetermined. This CDR3 is built from 15 residues. The germline gives CDR1 MNHEY, CDR2 SVGAGI. The ends were cut back, 6 bases at V and 0 bases at J, with 12 bases in the middle. The CDR3 region has the DNA TGTGCCAGCAGCTCGACTTCTCACTCTGGAAACACCATATATTTT. Its protein is CASSSTSHSGNTIYF.

The rearrangement links TRBV18 to TRBJ1-4; a possible D gene is TRBD1 (5 bases). The CDR3 runs 14 residues. Trimming cost V 5 bases and J 6 bases, with 13 bases left between them. In germline, CDR1 is KGHSH, CDR2 LQKENI. The CDR3 loop reads CASSSVGGDEKLFF. The DNA of the CDR3 is TGTGCCAGCTCATCCGTCGGGGGTGATGAAAAACTGTTTTTT.

The chain uses TRBV5-4 and TRBJ2-7; 9 bases align to TRBD1. The CDR3 spans 16 residues. Germline CDR1 reads SGHNT; CDR2 reads YYREEE (reference sequence). V gave up 4 bases and J gave up 6 bases; unmatched junction bases: 14. As DNA, the CDR3 is TGTGCCAGCAGCCGATTGGTGGGACAGGGTAGGTTCGAGCAGTACTTC. Its protein product is CASSRLVGQGRFEQYF.

CDR3 nucleotide sequence: TGTGCCAGCAGCCTGTCCCCAGCGGGAGGTAAGGATCTTTTCTTC. This sequence encodes CASSLSPAGGKDLFF. This rearrangement joins TRBV11-3 to TRBJ2-1; the match to TRBD2 covers 9 bases. The V gene end was trimmed by 5 bases and the J gene end by 16 bases; junction bases not matched to a gene: 18. The CDR3 spans 15 residues. CDR1 SGHNT and CDR2 YENEEA come from the germline V gene.

The chain uses TRBV6-5 and TRBJ2-4; D is unresolved. Germline CDR1 MNHEY, CDR2 SVGAGI. V was cut by 7 bases and J by 6 bases, with 16 bases left in between. The CDR3 is 14 amino acids. CDR3 amino acids: CASTVDPGGNIQYF. DNA of the CDR3: TGTGCCAGCACCGTCGACCCCGGCGGAAACATTCAGTACTTC.

This chain uses TRBV5-1 with TRBJ1-2; TRBD1 might be the D (6 bases). Germline CDR1 reads SGHRS; CDR2 reads YFSETQ. Trimming stripped 1 base from V and 8 bases from J, with 15 bases between. The CDR3 spans 14 residues. The CDR3 nucleotides are TGCGCCAGCAGCTTGAGTCGACAGGACCTCGGCTACACCTTC. Translating gives CASSLSRQDLGYTF.

This sequence joins TRBV5-8 and TRBJ2-3; 9 positions match TRBD1. The V gene end was trimmed by 4 bases and the J gene end by 8 bases; junction bases not matched to a gene: 11. The CDR3 runs to 15 residues. Germline CDR1 is SGHTS and CDR2 is YDEGEE. The CDR3: CASSHQTGGGGTQYF. The CDR3 nucleotides read TGTGCCAGCAGCCACCAGACAGGGGGTGGGGGTACGCAGTATTTT.

This clone was found once. This sequence joins TRBV6-5 and TRBJ1-1; TRBD1 matches 8 bases. The CDR3 is made up of 14 amino acids. Germline lookup yields CDR1 MNHEY and CDR2 SVGAGI. The junction had 7 bases not matched to a gene; V was cut back by 6 bases and J by 4 bases. Here the CDR3 DNA reads TGTGCCAGCAGCCGGGACAGGTGGGTCACTGAAGCTTTCTTT. It specifies CASSRDRWVTEAFF.

This chain joins TRBV11-3 and TRBJ2-3; TRBD2 agrees at 8 bases. The CDR3 runs 15 residues. From germline, CDR1 is SGHNT and CDR2 YENEEA. With 1 base clipped from V and 2 bases from J, the junction kept 2 bases outside the gene matches. This CDR3 reads CASSLALADTDTQYF. The CDR3 DNA sequence: TGTGCCAGCAGCTTAGCACTAGCGGACACAGATACGCAGTATTTT.

The V and J genes are TRBV5-1 and TRBJ2-7, with D unresolved. Germline assignment: CDR1 SGHRS and CDR2 YFSETQ. The V end lost 4 bases, the J end lost 5 bases, and 16 bases lay between the germline ends. The CDR3 runs to 14 residues. The chain's CDR3 is CASSLRQSPDEQYF. CDR3 sequence (DNA): TGCGCCAGCAGCCTCCGACAAAGCCCTGACGAGCAGTACTTC.

The V call is TRBV6-5, the J call TRBJ1-5; D may be TRBD1 (6 bases). Germline assignment: CDR1 MNHEY and CDR2 SVGAGI. The CDR3 has 16 residues. Trimming took 4 bases from V and 6 from J, leaving 19 bases between them. CDR3 bases: TGTGCCAGCAGTTCGGGACACCCCGCGGCAGGTCAGCCCCAGCATTTT. Translation: CASSSGHPAAGQPQHF.

V usage is TRBV19 and J usage is TRBJ2-1, with D maybe TRBD2 (5 bases). Germline values: CDR1 LNHDA, CDR2 SQIVND (reference sequence). Trimming left V 8 bases short and J 0 bases short, with 11 bases between. This CDR3 has 14 residues. As DNA, the CDR3 is TGTGCCAGTCGGGCAAGCGGCTCCTACAATGAGCAGTTCTTC. It is translated as CASRASGSYNEQFF.